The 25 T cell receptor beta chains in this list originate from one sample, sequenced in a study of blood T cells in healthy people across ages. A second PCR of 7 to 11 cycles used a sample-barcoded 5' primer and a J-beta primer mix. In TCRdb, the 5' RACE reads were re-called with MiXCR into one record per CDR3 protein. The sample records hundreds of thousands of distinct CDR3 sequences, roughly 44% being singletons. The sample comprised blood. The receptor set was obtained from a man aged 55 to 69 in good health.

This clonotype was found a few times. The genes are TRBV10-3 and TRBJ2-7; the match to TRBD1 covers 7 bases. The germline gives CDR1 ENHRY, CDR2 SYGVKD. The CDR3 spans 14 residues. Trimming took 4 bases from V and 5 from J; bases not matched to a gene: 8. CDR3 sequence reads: CAISGPTGIDEQYF. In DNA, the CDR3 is TGTGCCATCAGTGGACCGACAGGGATTGACGAGCAGTACTTC.

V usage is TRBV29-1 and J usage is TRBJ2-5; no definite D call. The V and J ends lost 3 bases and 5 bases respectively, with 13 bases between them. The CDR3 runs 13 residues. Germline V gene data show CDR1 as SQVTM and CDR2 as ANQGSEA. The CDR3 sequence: CSVEKVQRETQYF. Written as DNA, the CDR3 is TGCAGCGTTGAGAAGGTCCAACGGGAGACCCAGTACTTC. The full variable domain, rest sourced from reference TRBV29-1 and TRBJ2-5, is SAVISQKPSRDICQRGTSLTIQCQVDSQVTMMFWYRQQPGQSLTLIATANQGSEATYESGFVIDKFPISRPNLTFSTLTVSNMSPEDSSIYLCSVEKVQRETQYFGPGTRLLVL.

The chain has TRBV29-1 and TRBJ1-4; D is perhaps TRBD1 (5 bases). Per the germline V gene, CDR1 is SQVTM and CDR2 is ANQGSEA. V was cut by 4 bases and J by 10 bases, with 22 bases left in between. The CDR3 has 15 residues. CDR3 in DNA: TGCAGCGTTGTGGCCCCCGGGACCGCTTATGGAAAACTGTTTTTT. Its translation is CSVVAPGTAYGKLFF.

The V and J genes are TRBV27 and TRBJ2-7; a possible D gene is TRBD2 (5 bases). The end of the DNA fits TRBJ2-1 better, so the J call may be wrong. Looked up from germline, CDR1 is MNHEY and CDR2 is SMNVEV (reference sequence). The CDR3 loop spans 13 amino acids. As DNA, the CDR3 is TGTGCCAGCAGTTTCGGACTGTCCTACGAGCAGTTCTTC. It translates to CASSFGLSYEQFF.

The CDR3 is CASRGQAGNSPLHF. The DNA of the CDR3 is TGTGCCAGCAGGGGACAGGCGGGTAATTCACCCCTCCACTTT. The chain employs TRBV25-1 and TRBJ1-6; 8 bases map to TRBD1. The CDR3 runs to 14 residues. Trimming took 6 bases from V and 6 from J; bases not matched to a gene: 4. Germline CDR1 reads MGHDK; CDR2 reads SYGVNS.

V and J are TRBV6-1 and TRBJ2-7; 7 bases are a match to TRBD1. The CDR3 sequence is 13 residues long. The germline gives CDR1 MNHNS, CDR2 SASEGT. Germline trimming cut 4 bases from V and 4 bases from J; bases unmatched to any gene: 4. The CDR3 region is CASSGQGKYEQYF. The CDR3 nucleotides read TGTGCCAGCAGTGGACAGGGTAAATACGAGCAGTACTTC.

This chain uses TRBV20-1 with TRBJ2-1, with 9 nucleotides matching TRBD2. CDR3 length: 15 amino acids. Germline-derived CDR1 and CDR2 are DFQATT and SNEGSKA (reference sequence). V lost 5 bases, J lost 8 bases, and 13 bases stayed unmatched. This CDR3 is CSAEPGTSLTDEQFF. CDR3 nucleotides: TGCAGTGCTGAGCCCGGGACTAGCCTTACGGATGAGCAGTTCTTC.

CDR3 protein: CASSYRGDTGELFF. The DNA for the CDR3 is TGTGCCAGCAGTTATCGGGGGGACACCGGGGAGCTGTTTTTT. The chain joins TRBV27 to TRBJ2-2; TRBD2 aligns across 7 bases. After removal of 4 bases from V and 3 bases from J, the junction contained 2 bases not matched to a gene. Germline CDR1 is MNHEY and CDR2 is SMNVEV (reference sequence). The CDR3 is made up of 14 amino acids.

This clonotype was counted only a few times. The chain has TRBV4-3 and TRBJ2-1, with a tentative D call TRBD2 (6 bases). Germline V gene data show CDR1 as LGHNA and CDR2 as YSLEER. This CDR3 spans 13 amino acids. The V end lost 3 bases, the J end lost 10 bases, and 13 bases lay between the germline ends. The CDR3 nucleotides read TGCGCCAGCAGCCAGGGGAGGCCTAGGGAGCAGTTCTTC. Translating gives CASSQGRPREQFF.

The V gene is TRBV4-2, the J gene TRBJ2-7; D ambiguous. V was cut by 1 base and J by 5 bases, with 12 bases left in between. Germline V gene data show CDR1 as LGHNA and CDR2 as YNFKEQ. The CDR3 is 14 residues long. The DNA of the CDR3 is TGTGCCAGCAGCCAAGTGTCGGTGATTGACGAGCAGTACTTC. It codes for CASSQVSVIDEQYF.

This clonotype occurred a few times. The CDR3 coding sequence is TGTGCCAGCAGAGGGGACCCTTTAAGGCCCCAGCATTTT. It translates to CASRGDPLRPQHF. The V call is TRBV12-3 or TRBV12-4, the J call TRBJ1-5, with D possibly being TRBD1 (5 bases). V dropped 6 bases and J dropped 9 bases, with 15 bases sitting between them. The CDR3 extends over 13 amino acids.

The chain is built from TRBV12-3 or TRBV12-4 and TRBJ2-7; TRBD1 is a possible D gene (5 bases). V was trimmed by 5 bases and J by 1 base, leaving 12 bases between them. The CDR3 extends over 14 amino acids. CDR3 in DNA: TGTGCCAGCAGTACAGGACCTTATTCCTACGAGCAGTACTTC. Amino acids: CASSTGPYSYEQYF.

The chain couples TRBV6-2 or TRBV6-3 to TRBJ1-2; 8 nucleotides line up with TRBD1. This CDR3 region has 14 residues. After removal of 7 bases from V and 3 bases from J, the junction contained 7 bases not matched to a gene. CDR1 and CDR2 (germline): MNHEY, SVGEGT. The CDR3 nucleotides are TGTGCCAGCACCCAGGACAGGGTCTACTATGGCTACACCTTC. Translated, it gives CASTQDRVYYGYTF.

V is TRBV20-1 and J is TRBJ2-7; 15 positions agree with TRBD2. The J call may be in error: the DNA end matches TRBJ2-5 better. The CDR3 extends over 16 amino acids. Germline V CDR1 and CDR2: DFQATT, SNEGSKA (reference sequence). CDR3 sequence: CSARRGLAGGPETQYF. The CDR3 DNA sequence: TGCAGTGCTAGAAGGGGACTAGCGGGGGGTCCAGAGACCCAGTACTTC.

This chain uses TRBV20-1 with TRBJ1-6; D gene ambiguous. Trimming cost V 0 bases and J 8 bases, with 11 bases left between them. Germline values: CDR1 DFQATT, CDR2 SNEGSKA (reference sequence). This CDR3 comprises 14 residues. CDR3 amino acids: CSAREGTSYSPLHF. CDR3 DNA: TGCAGTGCTAGAGAGGGCACGTCGTATTCACCCCTCCACTTT.

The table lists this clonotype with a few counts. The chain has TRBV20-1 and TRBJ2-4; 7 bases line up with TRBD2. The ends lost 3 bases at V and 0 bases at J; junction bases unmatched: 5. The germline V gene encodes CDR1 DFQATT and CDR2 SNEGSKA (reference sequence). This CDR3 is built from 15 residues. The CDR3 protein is CSASTPSGAKNIQYF. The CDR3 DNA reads TGCAGTGCTAGTACCCCTAGCGGAGCCAAAAACATTCAGTACTTC.

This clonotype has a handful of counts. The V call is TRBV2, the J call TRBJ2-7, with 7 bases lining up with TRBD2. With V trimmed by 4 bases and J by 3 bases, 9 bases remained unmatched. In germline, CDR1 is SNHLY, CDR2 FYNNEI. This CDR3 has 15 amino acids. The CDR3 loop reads CASSVPSGANYEQYF. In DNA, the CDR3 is TGTGCCAGCAGTGTGCCCAGCGGGGCTAACTACGAGCAGTACTTC. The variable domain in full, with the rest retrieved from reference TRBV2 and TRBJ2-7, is EPEVTQTPSHQVTQMGQEVILRCVPISNHLYFYWYRQILGQKVEFLVSFYNNEISEKSEIFDDQFSVERPDGSNFTLKIRSTKLEDSAMYFCASSVPSGANYEQYFGPGTRLTVT.

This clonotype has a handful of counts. For the CDR3, the DNA is TGTGCCAGCAGTCCAGAACAGGGGGCGAGCACAGATACGCAGTATTTT. Encoded protein: CASSPEQGASTDTQYF. This chain links TRBV12-3 or TRBV12-4 with TRBJ2-3, with TRBD1 identical over 9 bases. The CDR3 is 16 residues long. J was trimmed by 0 bases and V by 5 bases; bases with no gene match: 6.

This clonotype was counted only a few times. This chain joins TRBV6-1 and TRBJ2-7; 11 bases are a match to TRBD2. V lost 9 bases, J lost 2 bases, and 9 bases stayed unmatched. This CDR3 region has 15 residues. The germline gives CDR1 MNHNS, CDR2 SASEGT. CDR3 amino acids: CASHIPGLAAYEQYF. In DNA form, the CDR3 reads TGTGCCAGTCATATTCCGGGACTAGCGGCCTACGAGCAGTACTTC.

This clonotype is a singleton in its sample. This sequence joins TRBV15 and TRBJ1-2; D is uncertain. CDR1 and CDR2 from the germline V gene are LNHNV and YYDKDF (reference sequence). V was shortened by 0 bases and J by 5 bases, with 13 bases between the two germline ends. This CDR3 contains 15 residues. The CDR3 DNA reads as TGTGCCACCAGCAGAGAGTTGGCCGGAGGGTATGGCTACACCTTC. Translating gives CATSRELAGGYGYTF.

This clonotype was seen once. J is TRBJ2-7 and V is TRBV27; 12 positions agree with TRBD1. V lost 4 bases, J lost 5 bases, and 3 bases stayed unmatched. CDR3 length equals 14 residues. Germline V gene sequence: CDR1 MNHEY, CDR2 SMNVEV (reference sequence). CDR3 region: CASSYRDRGHEQYF. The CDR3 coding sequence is TGTGCCAGCAGTTACCGGGACAGGGGGCACGAGCAGTACTTC.

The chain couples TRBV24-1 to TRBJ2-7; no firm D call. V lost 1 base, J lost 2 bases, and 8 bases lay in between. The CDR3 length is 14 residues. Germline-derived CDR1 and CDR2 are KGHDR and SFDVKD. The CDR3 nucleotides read TGTGCCACCAGTGATTTAAACAGACCCTACGAGCAGTACTTC. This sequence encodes CATSDLNRPYEQYF.

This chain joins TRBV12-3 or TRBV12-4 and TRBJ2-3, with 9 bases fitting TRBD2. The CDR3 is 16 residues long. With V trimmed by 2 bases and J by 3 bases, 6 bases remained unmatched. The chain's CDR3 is CASSLPISGGTDTQYF. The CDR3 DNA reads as TGTGCCAGCAGTTTACCGATTAGCGGGGGAACAGATACGCAGTATTTT.

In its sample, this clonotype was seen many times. For the CDR3, the DNA is TGTGCCATCAGGGGGTTAGCGGGGGCCAACTCCTACGAGCAGTACTTC. It encodes CAIRGLAGANSYEQYF. V and J are TRBV10-3 and TRBJ2-7; 9 bases are shared with TRBD2. CDR1 and CDR2 (germline): ENHRY, SYGVKD. V trimming: 6 bases; J trimming: 0 bases; junction bases outside the gene matches: 9. CDR3 length: 16 amino acids.

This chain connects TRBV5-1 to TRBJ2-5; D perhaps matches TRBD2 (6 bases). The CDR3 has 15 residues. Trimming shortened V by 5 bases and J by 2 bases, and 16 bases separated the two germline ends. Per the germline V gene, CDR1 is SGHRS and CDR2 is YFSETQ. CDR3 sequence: CASSQMGGWQETQYF. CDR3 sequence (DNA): TGCGCCAGCAGTCAGATGGGAGGTTGGCAAGAGACCCAGTACTTC.